This paragraph covers one T cell receptor (beta chain) sequence. Individuals having autoimmune disease history or systemic immunosuppression were not enrolled. The data stem from a study of OX40 agonist ivuxolimab in advanced cancers. Study-wide context: Patients received ivuxolimab, an intravenous treatment, every 2 weeks at 0.01 to 10 mg/kg.

The CDR3 has 12 residues. Trimming stripped 8 bases from V and 2 bases from J, with 13 bases between. Germline V gene data show CDR1 as SQVTM and CDR2 as ANQGSEA. Clones were sequenced by immunoSEQ multiplex PCR, and TCRdb holds only the in-frame ones, with some missing. The sample records approximately 77,000 clones, around 92% being singletons. The sequences come from CD4+ or CD8+ T cells sorted from blood, collected in a trial of the OX40 agonist ivuxolimab. The TCR sequence derives from an adult with an advanced solid tumor such as melanoma, head and neck, liver or kidney cancer. V usage is TRBV29-1 and J usage is TRBJ2-7; no clear D. CDR3: CSTSLGTYEQYF. In DNA, the CDR3 is TGCAGCACCTCCTTAGGTACCTACGAGCAGTACTTC.